Sequencing of this T cell receptor (beta chain) was carried out in a study of cytomegalovirus exposure and HLA in healthy donors. Study-level background: The approximately 610 first-cohort repertoires shared a platform with the roughly 120 validation repertoires, as reported in a later analysis. Study-wide findings and caveats: Reportedly, cytomegalovirus status was diagnosed with high sensitivity and specificity. In vitro confirmation showed a few CMV-associated chains to be CMV antigen specific. While the bulk of TCR sequences proved rare, some public TCRs turned up in many donors.

Comments on this clone: What it binds is not known.

Sequencing was performed with immunoSEQ multiplex PCR; in TCRdb, only in-frame clones are kept and a portion is missing. The data contain under 75,000 clones, 80% to 95% of them seen just once; the ten biggest clones take up approximately 5.3%. CDR1 and CDR2 (germline): MGHRA, YSYEKL. V shed 4 bases, J shed 1 base, and the junction held 7 bases outside the gene matches. The CDR3 extends over 17 amino acids. The receptor's source is a man between 18 and 29 years old in good health and CMV-seropositive. V usage is TRBV4-1 and J usage is TRBJ1-4; 9 positions match TRBD1. Sequences were obtained from PBMCs. The CDR3 bases are TGCGCCAGCAGCCCTACAGGGGGCCTTCTAACTAATGAAAAACTGTTTTTT. Protein: CASSPTGGLLTNEKLFF.